One sample yielded the 21 T cell receptor beta chains listed below, sequenced in a study of T cells expressing NK-cell markers. TCRdb reanalyzed the 5' RACE reads and collapses them to one entry per CDR3 protein, without DNA. The sample holds 500,000 to 700,000 distinct CDR3 sequences. Specimen: blood T cells: a sorted CD56 or NKG2C T cell subset, CD4+ or CD8+ T cells, or bulk PBMC T cells (not recorded which). The source of these receptors is a young man in good health.

This rearrangement joins TRBV7-9 to TRBJ2-2; absent DNA, TCRdb's TRBD2 call cannot be checked. The CDR3 spans 15 residues. Germline CDR1 reads SEHNR; CDR2 reads FQNEAQ (reference sequence). The CDR3 sequence: CASSRLAGDTGELFF.

This chain's CDR3 is CASSFRTSGRARQFF. This chain connects TRBV5-6 to TRBJ2-1; the D call of TRBD2 rests on TCRdb alone, since no DNA is present to check it. CDR1 and CDR2 (germline): SGHDT, YYEEEE. The CDR3 is 15 amino acids.

This chain links TRBV18 with TRBJ2-1; TCRdb's D gene call, TRBD2, goes unchecked for lack of DNA. The CDR3 runs 15 residues. Germline CDR1 KGHSH, CDR2 LQKENI. The CDR3 is CASSPQRADYNEQFF.

The chain uses TRBV12-3 or TRBV12-4 and TRBJ2-5; the D call from TCRdb, TRBD1, cannot be confirmed without DNA. This CDR3 is built from 15 residues. The CDR3 protein is CASRKGQGVQETQYF.

V and J are TRBV9 and TRBJ2-6; no DNA is available, so the TRBD2 call from TCRdb remains unchecked. CDR3 length: 18 amino acids. Germline V lookup: CDR1 SGDLS, CDR2 YYNGEE. The CDR3: CASSAGTSGNSGANVLTF.

This chain connects TRBV4-3 to TRBJ2-5. The CDR3 is 17 residues long. From germline, CDR1 is LGHNA and CDR2 YSLEER. The CDR3 loop reads CASSQDRMVGSPETQYF.

The gene calls are TRBV7-2 and TRBJ2-3. Germline-derived CDR1 and CDR2 are SGHTA and FQGNSA. This CDR3 is 17 amino acids long. Here the CDR3 reads CASSLSGTDFGPDTQYF.

This chain connects TRBV3-1 to TRBJ2-1; the TCRdb D gene call, TRBD1, has no DNA to confirm it. Germline lookup yields CDR1 LGHDT and CDR2 YNNKEL (reference sequence). The CDR3 extends over 13 amino acids. The CDR3 sequence is CASSPWGGPEQFF.

CDR3 protein: CSARDVRGVTEAFF. The genes are TRBV20-1 and TRBJ1-1; TCRdb proposes TRBD1, but this gene call is untestable without DNA. The length of the CDR3 is 14 residues. Germline V gene data show CDR1 as DFQATT and CDR2 as SNEGSKA (reference sequence).

The chain uses TRBV20-1 and TRBJ1-1; there is no DNA to check the TCRdb D call of TRBD1. The germline V gene has CDR1 DFQATT and CDR2 SNEGSKA (reference sequence). This CDR3 contains 15 residues. CDR3 residues: CSASGFPPMNTEAFF.

The chain joins TRBV24-1 to TRBJ2-3; the D gene TCRdb calls, TRBD1, cannot be checked with no DNA. The CDR3 is made up of 17 amino acids. CDR1 is KGHDR, CDR2 SFDVKD, per germline. The CDR3 reads CATSEVVAPMLADTQYF.

The V call is TRBV24-1, the J call TRBJ2-1. From germline, CDR1 is KGHDR and CDR2 SFDVKD. This CDR3 is 16 amino acids long. CDR3 sequence reads: CATSGTTVSSYNEQFF.

The V call is TRBV6-5, the J call TRBJ2-1. The germline gives CDR1 MNHEY, CDR2 SVGAGI. The CDR3 runs to 16 residues. The chain's CDR3 is CASSYRSQTWNNEQFF.

The chain recombines TRBV7-2 with TRBJ1-2; there is no DNA to check the TCRdb D call of TRBD1. In germline, CDR1 is SGHTA, CDR2 FQGNSA. CDR3 size: 13 residues. CDR3 residues: CASRAGVPMGYTF. Full variable domain (missing parts from reference TRBV7-2 and TRBJ1-2): GAGVSQSPSNKVTEKGKDVELRCDPISGHTALYWYRQSLGQGLEFLIYFQGNSAPDKSGLPSDRFSAERTGGSVSTLTIQRTQQEDSAVYLCASRAGVPMGYTFGSGTRLTVV.

The chain employs TRBV7-9 and TRBJ2-5; TCRdb indicates TRBD2, and absent DNA this call remains unverified. Germline assignment: CDR1 SEHNR and CDR2 FQNEAQ (reference sequence). This CDR3 is 16 amino acids long. CDR3 amino acids: CASSLLGTSDSETQYF.

This sequence joins TRBV9 and TRBJ1-2. The CDR3 is made up of 14 amino acids. CDR1 SGDLS and CDR2 YYNGEE come from the germline V gene. This chain's CDR3 is CASSIQESGYGYTF.

The chain combines TRBV12-3 or TRBV12-4 with TRBJ2-2; no DNA is available, so the TRBD2 call from TCRdb remains unchecked. CDR3 length: 16 amino acids. CDR3 amino acids: CASSPQGRSNTGELFF.

J is TRBJ1-2 and V is TRBV7-8. The CDR3 sequence is 12 residues long. The germline CDR1 and CDR2 sequences are SGHVS and FQNEAQ. This chain's CDR3 is CASSSNNYGYTF.

This chain connects TRBV19 to TRBJ2-1; as DNA is missing, the TRBD2 call by TCRdb cannot be tested. Germline values: CDR1 LNHDA, CDR2 SQIVND (reference sequence). CDR3 size: 15 residues. CDR3 region: CASTYGGRSYNEQFF.

The chain uses TRBV30 and TRBJ2-3; there is no DNA to check the TCRdb D call of TRBD1. Germline CDR1 is GTSNPN and CDR2 is SVGIG (reference sequence). The CDR3 has 14 residues. CDR3 residues: CAWSGQGNTDTQYF. The full variable domain, rest sourced from reference TRBV30 and TRBJ2-3, is SQTIHQWPATLVQPVGSPLSLECTVEGTSNPNLYWYRQAAGRGLQLLFYSVGIGQISSEVPQNLSASRPQDRQFILSSKKLLLSDSGFYLCAWSGQGNTDTQYFGPGTRLTVL.

This chain connects TRBV7-9 to TRBJ2-2; the D call of TRBD1 rests on TCRdb alone, since no DNA is present to check it. This CDR3 is 17 amino acids long. Germline CDR1 SEHNR, CDR2 FQNEAQ (reference sequence). CDR3 sequence: CASSSESGQGYTGELFF.